This is a list of T cell receptor beta chains from one sample in a study of vaccination and CD4 T cells after COVID-19. TCRdb reprocessed the PCR reads via MiXCR and lists one record per CDR3 protein. This sample has some 26,000 distinct CDR3 sequences; roughly 51% occur once, and the top ten carry around 5.5%. The sample was CD4+ T cells from blood, taken about 7 months after SARS-CoV-2 vaccination. The receptors were sampled from a human donor who had recovered from COVID-19. Each CDR3 is given with its conserved first and last residue. The D gene is left open where the match is weak. Clone size appears in some rows only: once, few, many, or a class for an expanded clone.

cdr3_length: 17; v_call: TRBV15; j_call: TRBJ1-2; d_call: .; clone_size: .; cdr3_aa: CATSRSLSPSGGYGYTF; cdr3_nt: TGTGCCACCAGCAGATCCCTTTCCCCGTCGGGGGGCTATGGCTACACCTTC
cdr3_length: 15; v_call: TRBV7-9; j_call: TRBJ2-5; d_call: TRBD1; clone_size: .; cdr3_aa: CASSLTGGSQETQYF; cdr3_nt: TGTGCCAGCAGCTTAACAGGGGGATCCCAAGAGACCCAGTACTTC
cdr3_length: 16; v_call: TRBV7-8; j_call: TRBJ1-2; d_call: TRBD1; clone_size: .; cdr3_aa: CASSATHPGQGVGYTF; cdr3_nt: TGTGCCAGCAGCGCCACTCATCCGGGACAGGGGGTTGGCTACACCTTC
cdr3_length: 16; v_call: TRBV10-3; j_call: TRBJ1-2; d_call: TRBD1; clone_size: few; cdr3_aa: CAISDDRGYGNYGYTF; cdr3_nt: TGTGCCATCAGCGACGACAGGGGGTACGGTAACTATGGCTACACCTTC
cdr3_length: 15; v_call: TRBV20-1; j_call: TRBJ2-1; d_call: TRBD2; clone_size: .; cdr3_aa: CSARDSNSGSDEQFF; cdr3_nt: TGCAGTGCTAGAGATTCCAATAGCGGGAGTGATGAGCAGTTCTTC
cdr3_length: 15; v_call: TRBV20-1; j_call: TRBJ2-2; d_call: .; clone_size: .; cdr3_aa: CSAERRDPNTGELFF; cdr3_nt: TGCAGTGCTGAGCGACGGGATCCGAACACCGGGGAGCTGTTTTTT
cdr3_length: 15; v_call: TRBV15; j_call: TRBJ1-1; d_call: .; clone_size: few; cdr3_aa: CATSRGNRLNTEAFF; cdr3_nt: TGTGCCACCAGCAGAGGTAACCGATTGAACACTGAAGCTTTCTTT
cdr3_length: 13; v_call: TRBV29-1; j_call: TRBJ1-1; d_call: .; clone_size: .; cdr3_aa: CSVDEGGRTEAFF; cdr3_nt: TGCAGCGTTGATGAGGGGGGGCGGACTGAAGCTTTCTTT
cdr3_length: 15; v_call: TRBV7-9; j_call: TRBJ2-1; d_call: TRBD2; clone_size: .; cdr3_aa: CASSDGTSDFYEQFF; cdr3_nt: TGTGCCAGCAGCGACGGGACTAGTGACTTCTATGAGCAGTTCTTC
cdr3_length: 15; v_call: TRBV18; j_call: TRBJ2-2; d_call: .; clone_size: .; cdr3_aa: CASSPRGANTGELFF; cdr3_nt: TGTGCCAGCTCACCACGGGGCGCGAACACCGGGGAGCTGTTTTTT
cdr3_length: 18; v_call: TRBV7-2; j_call: TRBJ2-7; d_call: TRBD2; clone_size: .; cdr3_aa: CASSLMTSGRAILYEQYF; cdr3_nt: TGTGCCAGCAGCCTTATGACTAGCGGGAGGGCCATACTCTACGAGCAGTACTTC
cdr3_length: 14; v_call: TRBV7-9; j_call: TRBJ2-5; d_call: TRBD2; clone_size: .; cdr3_aa: CASSGTSGRETQYF; cdr3_nt: TGCGCCAGCAGCGGCACTAGCGGGAGGGAGACCCAGTACTTC
cdr3_length: 13; v_call: TRBV28; j_call: TRBJ2-3; d_call: .; clone_size: few; cdr3_aa: CASSLAGIDTQYF; cdr3_nt: TGTGCCAGCAGTTTGGCAGGGATAGATACGCAGTATTTT
cdr3_length: 12; v_call: TRBV7-2; j_call: TRBJ1-2; d_call: .; clone_size: once; cdr3_aa: CASSLGGGGYTF; cdr3_nt: TGTGCCAGCAGCTTAGGAGGTGGTGGCTACACCTTC
cdr3_length: 16; v_call: TRBV27; j_call: TRBJ2-5; d_call: TRBD1; clone_size: .; cdr3_aa: CASSSATGITRETQYF; cdr3_nt: TGTGCCAGCAGTTCGGCGACAGGGATTACAAGAGAGACCCAGTACTTC
cdr3_length: 15; v_call: TRBV15; j_call: TRBJ2-1; d_call: TRBD1; clone_size: .; cdr3_aa: CATSIGTGSYNEQFF; cdr3_nt: TGTGCCACCAGCATCGGGACAGGCTCCTACAATGAGCAGTTCTTC
cdr3_length: 14; v_call: TRBV6-1; j_call: TRBJ2-5; d_call: TRBD2; clone_size: .; cdr3_aa: CASSERGTKETQYF; cdr3_nt: TGTGCCAGCAGCGAGCGGGGGACTAAGGAGACCCAGTACTTC
cdr3_length: 17; v_call: TRBV20-1; j_call: TRBJ2-1; d_call: TRBD2; clone_size: .; cdr3_aa: CSANQGLAGLSYNEQFF; cdr3_nt: TGCAGTGCTAACCAGGGACTAGCGGGACTCTCCTACAATGAGCAGTTCTTC
cdr3_length: 12; v_call: TRBV7-9; j_call: TRBJ1-1; d_call: .; clone_size: few; cdr3_aa: CASSRTSTEAFF; cdr3_nt: TGTGCCAGCAGCCGTACTAGTACTGAAGCTTTCTTT
cdr3_length: 15; v_call: TRBV11-2; j_call: TRBJ2-3; d_call: TRBD2; clone_size: .; cdr3_aa: CASSPLAGGPDTQYF; cdr3_nt: TGTGCCAGCAGCCCCCTAGCGGGAGGGCCGGATACGCAGTATTTT
cdr3_length: 13; v_call: TRBV6-1; j_call: TRBJ2-1; d_call: .; clone_size: .; cdr3_aa: CATLTGAVMTQFF; cdr3_nt: TGTGCCACGCTTACCGGAGCAGTCATGACGCAGTTCTTC
cdr3_length: 13; v_call: TRBV20-1; j_call: TRBJ1-5; d_call: .; clone_size: .; cdr3_aa: CSARKDSNQPQHF; cdr3_nt: TGCAGTGCTAGAAAGGACAGCAATCAGCCCCAGCATTTT
cdr3_length: 15; v_call: TRBV6-1; j_call: TRBJ2-7; d_call: .; clone_size: few; cdr3_aa: CASIFGDVKTYEQYF; cdr3_nt: TGTGCCAGCATTTTTGGGGACGTAAAAACCTACGAGCAGTACTTC
cdr3_length: 17; v_call: TRBV15; j_call: TRBJ2-2; d_call: TRBD2; clone_size: .; cdr3_aa: CATSREAGGRNTGELFF; cdr3_nt: TGTGCCACCAGCAGAGAAGCGGGGGGGCGGAACACCGGGGAGCTGTTTTTT
cdr3_length: 12; v_call: TRBV20-1; j_call: TRBJ1-1; d_call: .; clone_size: few; cdr3_aa: CSAWTGNTEAFF; cdr3_nt: TGCAGTGCTTGGACGGGAAACACTGAAGCTTTCTTT
cdr3_length: 16; v_call: TRBV28; j_call: TRBJ1-2; d_call: .; clone_size: few; cdr3_aa: CASSTLRARPNYGYTF; cdr3_nt: TGTGCCAGCTCCACCCTGCGGGCACGGCCTAACTATGGCTACACCTTC
cdr3_length: 14; v_call: TRBV19; j_call: TRBJ2-7; d_call: .; clone_size: few; cdr3_aa: CASRMTDSSYEQYF; cdr3_nt: TGTGCCAGTAGAATGACAGACAGTTCCTACGAGCAGTACTTC
cdr3_length: 18; v_call: TRBV20-1; j_call: TRBJ2-3; d_call: .; clone_size: few; cdr3_aa: CSAFDRLSLRHSTDTQYF; cdr3_nt: TGCAGTGCCTTCGACAGGCTGTCGCTCCGTCATAGCACAGATACGCAGTATTTT
cdr3_length: 16; v_call: TRBV4-1; j_call: TRBJ1-5; d_call: .; clone_size: .; cdr3_aa: CASSQDTGRGNQPQHF; cdr3_nt: TGCGCCAGCAGCCAAGATACAGGGAGAGGCAATCAGCCCCAGCATTTT
cdr3_length: 17; v_call: TRBV6-5; j_call: TRBJ2-6; d_call: .; clone_size: .; cdr3_aa: CASSYSQGMRGANVLTF; cdr3_nt: TGTGCCAGCAGTTACTCTCAGGGAATGCGTGGGGCCAACGTCCTGACTTTC
cdr3_length: 18; v_call: TRBV7-9; j_call: TRBJ2-3; d_call: TRBD2; clone_size: .; cdr3_aa: CASRDGGTSGRYTDTQYF; cdr3_nt: TGTGCGAGCCGGGACGGTGGGACTAGCGGGAGGTACACAGATACGCAGTATTTT
cdr3_length: 13; v_call: TRBV7-7; j_call: TRBJ2-7; d_call: .; clone_size: few; cdr3_aa: CASSLVRGYEQYF; cdr3_nt: TGTGCTAGCAGCTTAGTGAGAGGGTACGAGCAGTACTTC
cdr3_length: 12; v_call: TRBV29-1; j_call: TRBJ2-2; d_call: .; clone_size: .; cdr3_aa: CSVEAGTGELFF; cdr3_nt: TGCAGCGTTGAAGCCGGGACCGGGGAGCTGTTTTTT
cdr3_length: 14; v_call: TRBV7-9; j_call: TRBJ2-1; d_call: .; clone_size: .; cdr3_aa: CASSLGTSYNEQFF; cdr3_nt: TGTGCCAGCAGCTTGGGTACATCATACAATGAGCAGTTCTTC
cdr3_length: 11; v_call: TRBV28; j_call: TRBJ2-3; d_call: .; clone_size: .; cdr3_aa: CAGGGTDTQYF; cdr3_nt: TGTGCCGGGGGCGGCACAGATACGCAGTATTTT
cdr3_length: 13; v_call: TRBV20-1; j_call: TRBJ2-5; d_call: TRBD1; clone_size: .; cdr3_aa: CSAPGTGWETQYF; cdr3_nt: TGCAGTGCACCCGGGACAGGGTGGGAGACCCAGTACTTC
cdr3_length: 13; v_call: TRBV20-1; j_call: TRBJ1-5; d_call: .; clone_size: .; cdr3_aa: CSASSGLDQPQHF; cdr3_nt: TGCAGTGCTAGTTCAGGTCTTGATCAGCCCCAGCATTTT
cdr3_length: 14; v_call: TRBV7-8; j_call: TRBJ1-1; d_call: TRBD1; clone_size: few; cdr3_aa: CASSFPGQGTEAFF; cdr3_nt: TGTGCCAGCAGCTTCCCGGGACAGGGTACTGAAGCTTTCTTT
cdr3_length: 11; v_call: TRBV28; j_call: TRBJ2-2; d_call: .; clone_size: .; cdr3_aa: CASSFPGELFF; cdr3_nt: TGTGCCAGCAGTTTCCCCGGGGAGCTGTTTTTT
cdr3_length: 14; v_call: TRBV28; j_call: TRBJ2-1; d_call: .; clone_size: .; cdr3_aa: CASRPASSYNEQFF; cdr3_nt: TGTGCCAGCAGGCCGGCCAGCTCCTACAATGAGCAGTTCTTC
cdr3_length: 13; v_call: TRBV18; j_call: TRBJ2-5; d_call: .; clone_size: .; cdr3_aa: CASSSTQQETQYF; cdr3_nt: TGTGCCAGCTCATCGACACAACAAGAGACCCAGTACTTC
cdr3_length: 13; v_call: TRBV6-5; j_call: TRBJ1-5; d_call: .; clone_size: few; cdr3_aa: CASSYNGYQPQHF; cdr3_nt: TGTGCCAGCAGTTACAACGGTTATCAGCCCCAGCATTTT
cdr3_length: 11; v_call: TRBV20-1; j_call: TRBJ2-7; d_call: .; clone_size: .; cdr3_aa: CSARTVSEQYF; cdr3_nt: TGCAGTGCTAGAACAGTTTCCGAGCAGTACTTC
cdr3_length: 16; v_call: TRBV4-1; j_call: TRBJ2-7; d_call: .; clone_size: .; cdr3_aa: CASSLTSGQSSYEQYF; cdr3_nt: TGCGCCAGCAGCCTTACAAGTGGACAGAGCTCCTACGAGCAGTACTTC
cdr3_length: 13; v_call: TRBV2; j_call: TRBJ1-1; d_call: .; clone_size: once; cdr3_aa: CASIREMNTEAFF; cdr3_nt: TGTGCCAGCATAAGAGAGATGAACACTGAAGCTTTCTTT
cdr3_length: 14; v_call: TRBV4-2; j_call: TRBJ2-3; d_call: .; clone_size: .; cdr3_aa: CASGDSVITDTQYF; cdr3_nt: TGTGCCAGCGGGGACTCCGTGATTACAGATACGCAGTATTTT
cdr3_length: 15; v_call: TRBV5-6; j_call: TRBJ1-1; d_call: .; clone_size: .; cdr3_aa: CASSSAGTANTEAFF; cdr3_nt: TGTGCCAGCAGCTCAGCCGGGACCGCGAACACTGAAGCTTTCTTT
cdr3_length: 15; v_call: TRBV20-1; j_call: TRBJ2-1; d_call: .; clone_size: .; cdr3_aa: CSARTSRDPYNEQFF; cdr3_nt: TGCAGTGCTAGAACGAGTAGGGATCCCTACAATGAGCAGTTCTTC
cdr3_length: 13; v_call: TRBV10-3; j_call: TRBJ2-7; d_call: TRBD1; clone_size: .; cdr3_aa: CAIKGQGRYEQYF; cdr3_nt: TGTGCCATTAAAGGACAGGGGAGGTACGAGCAGTACTTC
cdr3_length: 13; v_call: TRBV19; j_call: TRBJ2-3; d_call: TRBD1; clone_size: few; cdr3_aa: CASSWDRADTQYF; cdr3_nt: TGTGCCAGTAGTTGGGACAGGGCAGATACGCAGTATTTT
cdr3_length: 16; v_call: TRBV28; j_call: TRBJ2-3; d_call: .; clone_size: .; cdr3_aa: CASTRTGLLAGDTQYF; cdr3_nt: TGTGCCAGCACCCGTACCGGACTTCTAGCTGGCGATACGCAGTATTTT
cdr3_length: 15; v_call: TRBV20-1; j_call: TRBJ2-2; d_call: TRBD2; clone_size: .; cdr3_aa: CSADGTSGNTGELFF; cdr3_nt: TGCAGTGCAGACGGGACTAGCGGAAACACCGGGGAGCTGTTTTTT
cdr3_length: 16; v_call: TRBV7-9; j_call: TRBJ1-2; d_call: .; clone_size: few; cdr3_aa: CASSAQGGEDAIGYTF; cdr3_nt: TGTGCCAGCAGCGCGCAAGGAGGGGAGGACGCCATTGGCTACACCTTC
cdr3_length: 13; v_call: TRBV6-4; j_call: TRBJ2-1; d_call: .; clone_size: .; cdr3_aa: CASSDSDYNEQFF; cdr3_nt: TGTGCCAGCAGTGACTCGGACTACAATGAGCAGTTCTTC
cdr3_length: 14; v_call: TRBV6-1; j_call: TRBJ1-3; d_call: .; clone_size: .; cdr3_aa: CASRGPNSGNTIYF; cdr3_nt: TGTGCCAGCAGAGGACCGAACTCTGGAAACACCATATATTTT
cdr3_length: 13; v_call: TRBV19; j_call: TRBJ2-7; d_call: TRBD2; clone_size: .; cdr3_aa: CASSPGLVDEQYF; cdr3_nt: TGTGCCAGTAGTCCGGGACTAGTCGACGAGCAGTACTTC
cdr3_length: 16; v_call: TRBV6-1; j_call: TRBJ1-5; d_call: TRBD1; clone_size: few; cdr3_aa: CASSPRTGRQGQPQHF; cdr3_nt: TGTGCCAGCAGCCCCCGGACAGGGAGGCAGGGACAGCCCCAGCATTTT
cdr3_length: 16; v_call: TRBV15; j_call: TRBJ2-7; d_call: TRBD2; clone_size: few; cdr3_aa: CATSPAWGGLVSEQYF; cdr3_nt: TGTGCCACCAGCCCCGCCTGGGGTGGACTAGTGAGCGAGCAGTACTTC
cdr3_length: 13; v_call: TRBV20-1; j_call: TRBJ2-7; d_call: TRBD2; clone_size: .; cdr3_aa: CSARGAGVYEQYF; cdr3_nt: TGCAGTGCAAGAGGAGCGGGAGTGTACGAGCAGTACTTC